Following are 14 T cell receptor beta chains from one sample sequenced in a study of T cell responses to AZD1222 COVID-19 vaccine (TCRdb year 2021). The time point label on this specimen signifies: about 28 days (+/-7) after the second vaccine dose. Libraries were constructed by the immunoSEQ multiplex PCR assay. TCRdb obtained this table from immuneACCESS and retained in-frame rearrangements with V and J assigned. These tables miss some clones; where compared with another copy, unresolved V genes account for less than half of the shortfall, and the remainder is unexplained. For this sample the table gives 100,000 to 150,000 clones, of which approximately 90% were detected only once. The biggest ten clones account for 0.9% to 1.2% of the sample. This specimen was peripheral blood, taken 28 days after the second AZD1222 dose. The receptor source for this set is an adult who received the AZD1222 COVID-19 vaccine.

The chain combines TRBV2 with TRBJ1-1, with D hard to call. V was shortened by 6 bases and J by 0 bases, with 8 bases between the two germline ends. Germline CDR1 SNHLY, CDR2 FYNNEI. CDR3 length: 13 residues. The CDR3 DNA reads TGTGCCAGCAGAACCAGTCTGAACACTGAAGCTTTCTTT. This encodes CASRTSLNTEAFF.

This chain joins TRBV7-9 and TRBJ2-1; possible D gene TRBD1, 5 bases. This CDR3 contains 15 residues. Between the trimmed V and J ends, which lost 6 bases and 0 bases, there was a span of 12 bases. Germline V gene lookup returns CDR1 SEHNR and CDR2 FQNEAQ (reference sequence). This CDR3 reads CASRDTGISYNEQFF. The CDR3 DNA reads as TGTGCCAGCAGGGATACAGGAATCTCCTACAATGAGCAGTTCTTC.

J is TRBJ1-6 and V is TRBV5-6; D not resolved. The CDR3 loop spans 13 amino acids. V lost 4 bases to trimming and J lost 9 bases, with 11 bases between them. The V gene's germline CDR1 is SGHDT and CDR2 YYEEEE. DNA for the CDR3: TGTGCCAGCAGCGCCCGCAGGAGTTCACCCCTCCACTTT. Translating it yields CASSARRSSPLHF.

This rearrangement joins TRBV6-4 to TRBJ1-5; D is possibly TRBD1 (6 bases). The CDR3 is made up of 14 amino acids. V was shortened by 4 bases and J by 7 bases, with 14 bases between the two germline ends. The V gene's germline CDR1 is MRHNA and CDR2 SNTAGT. CDR3 DNA: TGTGCCAGCAGTGCCATACAGGGAGACCAGCCCCAGCATTTT. Encoded protein: CASSAIQGDQPQHF.

This chain uses TRBV28 with TRBJ1-1, with unresolved D. Trimming stripped 2 bases from V and 2 bases from J, with 9 bases between. The CDR3 extends over 14 amino acids. Germline lookup yields CDR1 MDHEN and CDR2 SYDVKM. In nucleotides, the CDR3 is TGTGCCAGCAGTTTAGGGTACAGCAACACTGAAGCTTTCTTT. Translated: CASSLGYSNTEAFF.

This clone was seen once. The rearrangement joins TRBV30 to TRBJ1-4, with 7 bases that match TRBD1. J was trimmed by 3 bases and V by 2 bases; bases with no gene match: 3. This CDR3 region has 14 residues. The germline gives CDR1 GTSNPN, CDR2 SVGIG (reference sequence). CDR3 coding DNA: TGTGCCTGGAGTAGTGGACAGGCTAATGAAAAACTGTTTTTT. This sequence encodes CAWSSGQANEKLFF.

Only one count was recorded for this clone. The chain is built from TRBV4-1 and TRBJ2-7; D is uncertain. Germline V CDR1 and CDR2: MGHRA, YSYEKL. Deletions cut 3 bases from V and 1 base from J, with 4 bases between. The CDR3 consists of 12 residues. CDR3 sequence (DNA): TGCGCCAGCAGCCAGCGTTCCTACGAGCAGTACTTC. Its translation is CASSQRSYEQYF.

The chain combines TRBV12-3 or TRBV12-4 with TRBJ1-2, with a possible D match to TRBD1 (6 bases). The CDR3 contains 13 residues. V was cut by 5 bases and J by 9 bases, with 16 bases left in between. The CDR3 DNA sequence: TGTGCCAGCAGTGGGGGGCAGGGAAGGCGCTACACCTTC. Its protein is CASSGGQGRRYTF.

V is TRBV27 and J is TRBJ2-2; possibly TRBD1 for D (5 bases). CDR3 size: 16 residues. The V gene lost 6 bases and the J gene lost 4 bases, with 18 bases spanning the gap. Germline loops: CDR1 MNHEY, CDR2 SMNVEV (reference sequence). The CDR3 DNA is TGTGCCAGCAGGGCCCTTAGCAGGGAAGCCACCGGGGAGCTGTTTTTT. Residues: CASRALSREATGELFF.

In its sample, this clone was seen a few times. The chain is built from TRBV12-3 or TRBV12-4 and TRBJ1-2; D is uncertain. The V and J ends lost 4 bases and 8 bases respectively, with 8 bases between them. The CDR3 is 11 residues long. The CDR3 here is CASSSMGGYTF. For the CDR3, the DNA is TGTGCCAGCAGTTCTATGGGGGGCTACACCTTC.

The rearrangement links TRBV6-5 to TRBJ2-7; 9 bases fit TRBD1. The CDR3 is 13 residues long. J lost 7 bases, V lost 8 bases, and 9 bases had no gene match. Germline assignment: CDR1 MNHEY and CDR2 SVGAGI. CDR3 coding DNA: TGTGCCAGCTCCCGGGACAGGGCCCCAGAGCAGTACTTC. Translating it yields CASSRDRAPEQYF.

The chain joins TRBV21-1 to TRBJ1-1. TRBV21-1 is classified as a pseudogene. This CDR3 contains 21 residues. CDR3 residues: CASSKGSRFGRAEEIITEAFF. Here the CDR3 DNA reads TGTGCCAGCAGCAAAGGTTCGAGGTTTGGGCGAGCGGAAGAGATTATCACTGAAGCTTTCTTT.

The chain links TRBV12-3 or TRBV12-4 to TRBJ1-2; 8 nucleotides match TRBD1. The CDR3 totals 13 residues. The ends lost 5 bases at V and 4 bases at J; junction bases unmatched: 3. The CDR3 DNA reads as TGTGCCAGCAGTAGGACAGGGTTCTATGGCTACACCTTC. Translation: CASSRTGFYGYTF.

The chain has TRBV3-1 (or the pseudogene TRBV3-2) and TRBJ2-7; 9 bases agree with TRBD1. V shed 8 bases, J shed 3 bases, and the junction held 8 bases outside the gene matches. The CDR3 covers 14 residues. The germline V gene has CDR1 LGHDT and CDR2 YNNKEL (reference sequence). The CDR3, as DNA: TGTGCCAGCCAGTCGACGGGACAGGGCTACGAGCAGTACTTC. It encodes CASQSTGQGYEQYF.